The text below deals with one T cell receptor (beta chain). What it recognizes is unknown. Clinical symptoms, serum thyroxine, TRAb, thyroid ultrasound and orbital computed tomography established diagnosis. It was RNA transcripts that yielded the amplified TCR beta CDR3 regions. HTBI primers were used for first-round RT-PCR of the TCR CDR3. TCRdb fed the multiplex PCR reads into MiXCR, producing one record per CDR3 protein. This sample yields more than 100,000 distinct CDR3 sequences, of which 47% are seen a single time; under 30% belongs to the top ten. The entry originates in a study of T cells in Graves' hyperthyroidism and ophthalmopathy. Germline lookup yields CDR1 KGHDR and CDR2 SFDVKD. The CDR3 contains 16 residues. Trimming removed 7 bases from V and 7 bases from J; junction bases left unmatched: 11. The study's findings and limits: It was a median approximately six months before onset that the model predicted ophthalmopathy. In the blood, most expanded thyroid clonotypes above 0.001 appeared as well.

The receptor was isolated from a man aged 40-50 years with Graves' hyperthyroidism. The chain carries TRBV24-1 and TRBJ2-2, with 10 bases lining up with TRBD2. Input material: blood. CDR3 protein: CATSQPSGRGVGELFF. Written as DNA, the CDR3 is TGTGCCACCAGCCAGCCTAGCGGGAGAGGTGTCGGGGAGCTGTTTTTT.